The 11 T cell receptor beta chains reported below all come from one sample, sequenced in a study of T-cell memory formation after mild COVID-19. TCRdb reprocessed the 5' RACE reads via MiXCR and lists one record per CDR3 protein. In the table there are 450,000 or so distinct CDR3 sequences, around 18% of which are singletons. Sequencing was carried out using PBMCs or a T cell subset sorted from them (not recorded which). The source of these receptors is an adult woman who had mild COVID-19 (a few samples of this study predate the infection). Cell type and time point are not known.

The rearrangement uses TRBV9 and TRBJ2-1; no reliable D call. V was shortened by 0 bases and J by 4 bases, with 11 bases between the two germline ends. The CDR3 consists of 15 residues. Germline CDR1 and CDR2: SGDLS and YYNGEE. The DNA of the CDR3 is TGTGCCAGCAGCGTAGAATTTGTCGAGTACAATGAGCAGTTCTTC. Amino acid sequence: CASSVEFVEYNEQFF.

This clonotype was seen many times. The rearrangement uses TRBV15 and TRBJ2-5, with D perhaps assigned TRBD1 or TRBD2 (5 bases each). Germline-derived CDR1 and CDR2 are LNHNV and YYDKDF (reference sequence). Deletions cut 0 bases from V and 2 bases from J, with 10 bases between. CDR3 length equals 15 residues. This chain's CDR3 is CATSRDPGAQETQYF. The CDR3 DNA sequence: TGTGCCACCAGCAGAGATCCCGGGGCGCAAGAGACCCAGTACTTC.

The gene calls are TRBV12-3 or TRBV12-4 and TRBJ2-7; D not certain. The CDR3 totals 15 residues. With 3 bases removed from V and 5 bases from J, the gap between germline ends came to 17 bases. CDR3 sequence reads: CASSFNRPGPHEQYF. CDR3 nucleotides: TGTGCCAGCAGTTTCAATCGACCCGGTCCCCACGAGCAGTACTTC.

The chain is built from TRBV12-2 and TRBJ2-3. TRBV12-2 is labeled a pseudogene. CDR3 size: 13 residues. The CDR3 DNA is TGTGCAAGTCGCTTAGTTAGGCAGGATACGCAGTATTTT. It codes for CASRLVRQDTQYF.

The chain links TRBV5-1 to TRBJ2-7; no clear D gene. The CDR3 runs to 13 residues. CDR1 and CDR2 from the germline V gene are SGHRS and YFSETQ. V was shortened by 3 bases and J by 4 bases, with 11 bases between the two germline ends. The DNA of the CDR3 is TGCGCCAGCAGCTCCCGAGAAATTTACGAGCAGTACTTC. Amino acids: CASSSREIYEQYF.

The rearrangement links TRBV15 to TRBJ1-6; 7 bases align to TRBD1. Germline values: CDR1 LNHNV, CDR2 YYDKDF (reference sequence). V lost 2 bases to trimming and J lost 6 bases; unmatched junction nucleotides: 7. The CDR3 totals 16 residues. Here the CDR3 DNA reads TGTGCCACCAGCAGACCCACAGGGGCTGGTAATTCACCCCTCCACTTT. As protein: CATSRPTGAGNSPLHF.

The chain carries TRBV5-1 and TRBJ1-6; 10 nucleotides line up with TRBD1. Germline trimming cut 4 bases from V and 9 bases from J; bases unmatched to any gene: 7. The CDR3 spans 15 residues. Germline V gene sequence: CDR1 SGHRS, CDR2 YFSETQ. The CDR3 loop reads CASSRGQGVGSPLHF. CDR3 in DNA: TGCGCCAGCAGCCGTGGACAGGGGGTAGGTTCACCCCTCCACTTT.

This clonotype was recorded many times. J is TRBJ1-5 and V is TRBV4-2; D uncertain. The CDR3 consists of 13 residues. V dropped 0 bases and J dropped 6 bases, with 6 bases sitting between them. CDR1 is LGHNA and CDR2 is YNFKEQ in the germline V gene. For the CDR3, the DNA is TGTGCCAGCAGCCAAGAGTCCGGTCAGCCCCAGCATTTT. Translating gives CASSQESGQPQHF.

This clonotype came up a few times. This CDR3 is CASSRTGGLREQYF. In DNA, the CDR3 is TGTGCCAGCAGTCGTACCGGTGGGCTCCGGGAGCAGTACTTC. The chain uses TRBV12-3 or TRBV12-4 and TRBJ2-7; D unclear. V lost 5 bases, J lost 7 bases, and 18 bases lay in between. CDR3 length equals 14 residues.

In nucleotides, the CDR3 is TGTGCCAGCAGTTGGGGGACTAGCGGGAGGGAGACCCAGTACTTC. This encodes CASSWGTSGRETQYF. V is TRBV6-5 and J is TRBJ2-5; TRBD2 aligns across 15 bases. CDR3 length: 15 residues. CDR1 is MNHEY, CDR2 SVGAGI, per germline. The junction had 2 bases not matched to a gene; V was cut back by 4 bases and J by 5 bases.

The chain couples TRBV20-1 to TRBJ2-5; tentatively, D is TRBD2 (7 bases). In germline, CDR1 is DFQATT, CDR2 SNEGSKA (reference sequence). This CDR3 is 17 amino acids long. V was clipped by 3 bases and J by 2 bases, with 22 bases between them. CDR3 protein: CSASHPLGGGRQETQYF. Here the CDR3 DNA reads TGCAGTGCTAGCCACCCCCTAGGGGGGGGTCGACAAGAGACCCAGTACTTC.